This record looks at one TCR beta chain sequence and its context. Its antigen is as yet unknown. V gave up 3 bases and J gave up 3 bases, with 12 bases separating them. The CDR3 sequence is 14 residues long. CDR1 is SGHRS, CDR2 YFSETQ, per germline. This sample stems from a study of cytomegalovirus exposure and HLA in healthy donors. Findings and caveats of the study: CMV serostatus was the sole immune exposure data available.

PCR involved 60 Vbeta and 13 Jbeta primers. Sequencing used immunoSEQ multiplex PCR; TCRdb keeps in-frame clones, though not all of them. The sample has 100,000 to 150,000 clones, under 85% seen once. The sample taken for sequencing was PBMCs. The source is a boy younger than 18 in good health and CMV-seronegative. The rearrangement uses TRBV5-1 and TRBJ1-1; D gene uncertain. As DNA, the CDR3 is TGCGCCAGCAGCTCGGGGAGGGCGGACACTGAAGCTTTCTTT. Translation: CASSSGRADTEAFF.